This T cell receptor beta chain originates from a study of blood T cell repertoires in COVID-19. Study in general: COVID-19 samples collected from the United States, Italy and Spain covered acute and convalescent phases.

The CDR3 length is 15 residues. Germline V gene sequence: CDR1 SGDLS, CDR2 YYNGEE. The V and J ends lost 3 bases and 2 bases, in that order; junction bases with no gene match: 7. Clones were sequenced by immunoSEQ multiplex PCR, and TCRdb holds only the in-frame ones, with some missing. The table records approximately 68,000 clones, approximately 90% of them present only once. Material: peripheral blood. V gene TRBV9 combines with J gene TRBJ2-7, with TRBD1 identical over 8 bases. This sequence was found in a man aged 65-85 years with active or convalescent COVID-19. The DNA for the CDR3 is TGTGCCAGCAGCGCAACTTCGGACAGGGCCTACGAGCAGTACTTC. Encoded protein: CASSATSDRAYEQYF. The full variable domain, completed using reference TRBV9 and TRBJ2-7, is DSGVTQTPKHLITATGQRVTLRCSPRSGDLSVYWYQQSLDQGLQFLIQYYNGEERAKGNILERFSAQQFPDLHSELNLSSLELGDSALYFCASSATSDRAYEQYFGPGTRLTVT.